One T cell receptor (beta chain) is described in this entry. The antigen remains unidentified. The sort gate was single viable CD3+CD4+CD8-CD45RO+ cells for memory CD4+ T cells. This sample is drawn from a study of memory CD4+ T cells and cytomegalovirus serostatus. At the level of the study: Healthy Belgian adult donors included fewer than 10 CMV-positive and some 24 CMV-negative people.

General study results and limits: Of under 200 reported CMV TCRbeta sequences, 55 to 80 were found in memory CD4+ repertoires. A US-trained random forest predicted CMV serostatus with median AUC around 0.92.

This CDR3 is built from 13 residues. V was clipped by 5 bases and J by 9 bases, with 14 bases between them. Germline loops: CDR1 MNHEY, CDR2 SVGAGI. Repertoires were generated with immunoSEQ multiplex PCR, while TCRdb's copy carries only in-frame clones and drops some. The repertoire includes around 60,000 clones, 75% to 80% of them detected once, and roughly 1% sits in the top ten. The genes are TRBV6-5 and TRBJ2-1, with D maybe TRBD1 (6 bases). The receptor's source is an adult in good health and CMV-seronegative. Source material: memory CD4+ T cells from blood. In DNA form, the CDR3 reads TGTGCCAGCAGTCAACAGGGTACCCCTGAGCAGTTCTTC. Its translation: CASSQQGTPEQFF.